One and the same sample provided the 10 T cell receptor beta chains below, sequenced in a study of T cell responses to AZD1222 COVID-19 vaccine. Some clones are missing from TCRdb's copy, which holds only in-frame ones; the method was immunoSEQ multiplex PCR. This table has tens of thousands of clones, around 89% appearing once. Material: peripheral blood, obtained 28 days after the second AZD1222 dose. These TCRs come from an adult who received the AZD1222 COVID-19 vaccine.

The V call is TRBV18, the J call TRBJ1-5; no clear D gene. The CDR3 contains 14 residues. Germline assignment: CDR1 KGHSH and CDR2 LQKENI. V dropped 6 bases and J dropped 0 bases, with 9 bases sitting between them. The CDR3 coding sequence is TGTGCCAGCTCTCCGGGAGATAGCAATCAGCCCCAGCATTTT. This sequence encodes CASSPGDSNQPQHF.

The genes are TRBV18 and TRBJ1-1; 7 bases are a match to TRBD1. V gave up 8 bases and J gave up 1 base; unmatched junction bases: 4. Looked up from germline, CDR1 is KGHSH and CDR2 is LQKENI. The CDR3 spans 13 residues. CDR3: CASATGWNTEAFF. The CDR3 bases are TGTGCCAGCGCGACAGGGTGGAACACTGAAGCTTTCTTT.

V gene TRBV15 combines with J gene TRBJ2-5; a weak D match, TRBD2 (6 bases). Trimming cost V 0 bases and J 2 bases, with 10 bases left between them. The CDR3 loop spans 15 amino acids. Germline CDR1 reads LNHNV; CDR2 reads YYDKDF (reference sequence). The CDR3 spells CATSRDLGRQETQYF. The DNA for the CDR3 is TGTGCCACCAGCAGAGATCTAGGGAGGCAAGAGACCCAGTACTTC.

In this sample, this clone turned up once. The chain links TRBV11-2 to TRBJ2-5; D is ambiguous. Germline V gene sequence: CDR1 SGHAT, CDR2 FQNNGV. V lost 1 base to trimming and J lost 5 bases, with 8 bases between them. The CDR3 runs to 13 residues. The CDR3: CASSLAGPETQYF. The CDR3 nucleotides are TGTGCCAGCAGCTTAGCGGGCCCGGAGACCCAGTACTTC.

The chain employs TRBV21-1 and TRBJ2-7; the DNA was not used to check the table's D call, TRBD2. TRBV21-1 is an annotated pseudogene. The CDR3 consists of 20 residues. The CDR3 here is CASSATPGLAGPKSSYEQYF. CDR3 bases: TGTGCCAGCAGCGCTACTCCGGGACTAGCGGGTCCTAAGAGCTCCTACGAGCAGTACTTC.

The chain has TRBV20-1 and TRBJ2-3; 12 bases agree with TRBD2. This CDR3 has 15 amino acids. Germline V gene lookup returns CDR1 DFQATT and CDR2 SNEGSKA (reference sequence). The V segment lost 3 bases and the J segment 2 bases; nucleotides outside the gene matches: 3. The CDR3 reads CSASRTSGDTDTQYF. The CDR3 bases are TGCAGTGCTAGTCGGACTAGCGGGGACACAGATACGCAGTATTTT.

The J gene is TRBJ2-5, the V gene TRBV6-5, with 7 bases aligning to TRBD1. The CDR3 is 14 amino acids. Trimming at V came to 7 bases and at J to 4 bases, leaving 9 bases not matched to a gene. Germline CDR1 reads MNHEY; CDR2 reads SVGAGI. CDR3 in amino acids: CASTRQGPGETQYF. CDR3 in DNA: TGTGCCAGCACCCGACAGGGCCCAGGAGAGACCCAGTACTTC.

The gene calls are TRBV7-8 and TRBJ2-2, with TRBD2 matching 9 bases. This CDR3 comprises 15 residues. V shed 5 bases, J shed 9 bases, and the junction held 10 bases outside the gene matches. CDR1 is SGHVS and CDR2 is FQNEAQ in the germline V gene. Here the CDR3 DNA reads TGTGCCAGCAGCCTAAGCGGGGGGCCCAGTCGGGAGCTGTTTTTT. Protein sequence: CASSLSGGPSRELFF.

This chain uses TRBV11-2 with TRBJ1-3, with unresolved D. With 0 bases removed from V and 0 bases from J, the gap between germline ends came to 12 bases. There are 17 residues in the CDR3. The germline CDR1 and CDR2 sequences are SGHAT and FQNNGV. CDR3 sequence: CASSLDFGSASGNTIYF. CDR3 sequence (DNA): TGTGCCAGCAGCTTAGATTTCGGATCCGCCTCTGGAAACACCATATATTTT. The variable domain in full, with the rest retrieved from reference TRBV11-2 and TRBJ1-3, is EAGVAQSPRYKIIEKRQSVAFWCNPISGHATLYWYQQILGQGPKLLIQFQNNGVVDDSQLPKDRFSAERLKGVDSTLKIQPAKLEDSAVYLCASSLDFGSASGNTIYFGEGSWLTVV.

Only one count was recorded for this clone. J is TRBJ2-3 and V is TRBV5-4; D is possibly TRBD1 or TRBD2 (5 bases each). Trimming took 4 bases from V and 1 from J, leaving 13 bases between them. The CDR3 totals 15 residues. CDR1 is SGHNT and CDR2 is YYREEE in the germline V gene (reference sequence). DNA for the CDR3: TGTGCCAGCAGCCTCCGGGACGGGGGCACAGATACGCAGTATTTT. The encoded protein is CASSLRDGGTDTQYF.